The clone carrying this TCR beta chain was observed a few times. This sample was included in a study of blood T cells in healthy people across ages. The germline CDR1 and CDR2 sequences are SGHAT and FQNNGV. There are 17 residues in the CDR3. Trimming at V came to 3 bases and at J to 3 bases, leaving 12 bases not matched to a gene. Primed by a sample-barcoded 5' primer and a J-beta primer mix, a second PCR proceeded for 7 to 11 cycles. TCRdb re-derived calls from the 5' RACE reads in MiXCR, one entry per CDR3 protein. The sample contains 760,000 or so distinct CDR3 sequences, just under 25% of which appear only once. These data are also associated with another study on T cells of mothers and their children.

This chain connects TRBV11-2 to TRBJ2-7; 9 bases line up with TRBD1. The sequencing input was blood. This receptor was obtained from a boy between 10 and 17 years old in good health. CDR3: CASSFLSDSGQGYEQYF. The CDR3, as DNA: TGTGCCAGCAGCTTCCTAAGCGACTCGGGACAGGGCTACGAGCAGTACTTC.